The present T cell receptor beta chain was sequenced within a study of shared clonotypes between healthy human individuals. Researchers ran the assay at a deep level. Sequenced by immunoSEQ multiplex PCR; TCRdb stores in-frame clones only, minus some. The sample has 950,000 to 1,100,000 clones, approximately 70% seen once. Findings and caveats of the study: A generally larger estimated richness was seen in naive subsets than in memory subsets. Only a few donors were included, so the genetic and exposure-history diversity represented was limited.

Of note for this clone: Its specificity is unknown.

In germline, CDR1 is SGHTA, CDR2 FQGNSA. This CDR3 has 15 amino acids. Trimming cost V 3 bases and J 6 bases, with 16 bases left between them. This TCR came from a man aged 18 to 35 in good health. The V gene is TRBV7-2, the J gene TRBJ2-3, with D tentatively TRBD1 (5 bases). The sequencing input was memory CD4+ T cells sorted from blood. As for subset: CD45RA-negative fraction. The CDR3 DNA is TGTGCCAGCAGCTTTGGTCAGGGCCCAGGGGATACGCAGTATTTT. Protein product: CASSFGQGPGDTQYF.